The sample holds a few counts of the clone carrying this TCR beta chain. This sample is drawn from a study of blood T cell repertoires in COVID-19. In the study overall: Material from acute and convalescent COVID-19 was sourced from the United States, Italy and Spain. Sources were T cells, B-cell-depleted T cells, or PBMCs; the material itself was cDNA or gDNA.

V gave up 0 bases and J gave up 0 bases, with 6 bases separating them. Looked up from germline, CDR1 is SGHDT and CDR2 is YYEEEE. CDR3 size: 14 residues. TCRdb's copy holds only in-frame clones and misses some; the assay was immunoSEQ multiplex PCR. The repertoire holds 140,000 to 150,000 clones, with roughly nine tenths as singletons. Sequencing input: peripheral blood. The V call is TRBV5-6, the J call TRBJ1-1; D remains unclear. This clonotype originated in a human donor in a cohort sampled during active COVID-19. CDR3 sequence: CASSLAVMNTEAFF. The CDR3 DNA is TGTGCCAGCAGCTTGGCGGTTATGAACACTGAAGCTTTCTTT.